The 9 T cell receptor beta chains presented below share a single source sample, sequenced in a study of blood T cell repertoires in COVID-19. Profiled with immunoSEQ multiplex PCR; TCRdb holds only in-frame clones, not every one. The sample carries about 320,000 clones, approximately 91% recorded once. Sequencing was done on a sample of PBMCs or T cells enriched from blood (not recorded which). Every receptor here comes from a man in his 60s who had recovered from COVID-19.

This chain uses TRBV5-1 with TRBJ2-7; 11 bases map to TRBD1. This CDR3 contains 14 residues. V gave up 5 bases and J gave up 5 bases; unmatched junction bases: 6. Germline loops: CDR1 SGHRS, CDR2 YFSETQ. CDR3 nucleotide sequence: TGCGCCAGCAGGCCGGGGACAGGGGGGCACGAGCAGTACTTC. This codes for CASRPGTGGHEQYF.

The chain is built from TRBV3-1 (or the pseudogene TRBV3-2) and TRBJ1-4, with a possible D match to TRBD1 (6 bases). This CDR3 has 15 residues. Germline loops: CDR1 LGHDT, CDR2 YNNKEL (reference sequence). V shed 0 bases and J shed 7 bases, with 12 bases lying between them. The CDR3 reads CASSQDLNRAEKLFF. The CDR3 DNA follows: TGTGCCAGCAGCCAAGATTTAAACAGGGCTGAAAAACTGTTTTTT.

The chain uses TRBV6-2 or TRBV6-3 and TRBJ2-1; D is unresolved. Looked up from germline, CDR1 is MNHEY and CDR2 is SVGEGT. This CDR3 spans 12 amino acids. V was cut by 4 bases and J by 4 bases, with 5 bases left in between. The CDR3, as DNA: TGTGCCAGCAGTTCTCAGTACAATGAGCAGTTCTTC. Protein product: CASSSQYNEQFF.

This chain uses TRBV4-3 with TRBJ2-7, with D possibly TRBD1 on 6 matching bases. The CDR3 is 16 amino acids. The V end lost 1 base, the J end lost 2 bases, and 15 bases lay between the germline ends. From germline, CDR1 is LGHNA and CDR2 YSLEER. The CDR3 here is CASSQGPPGQTYEQYF. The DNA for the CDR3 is TGCGCCAGCAGCCAAGGCCCCCCGGGACAAACCTACGAGCAGTACTTC.

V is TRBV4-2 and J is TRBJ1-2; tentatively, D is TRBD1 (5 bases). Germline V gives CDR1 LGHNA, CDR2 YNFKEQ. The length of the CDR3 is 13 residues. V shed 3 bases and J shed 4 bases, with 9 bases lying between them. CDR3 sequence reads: CASSHVDSYGYTF. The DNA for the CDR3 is TGTGCCAGCAGCCATGTCGACAGCTATGGCTACACCTTC.

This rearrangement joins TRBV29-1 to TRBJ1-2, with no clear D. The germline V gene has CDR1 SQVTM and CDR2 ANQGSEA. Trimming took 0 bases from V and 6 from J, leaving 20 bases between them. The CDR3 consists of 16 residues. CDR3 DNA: TGCAGCGTTGAAGATAGGATCATCCGGGAGGAGGATGGCTACACCTTC. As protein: CSVEDRIIREEDGYTF.

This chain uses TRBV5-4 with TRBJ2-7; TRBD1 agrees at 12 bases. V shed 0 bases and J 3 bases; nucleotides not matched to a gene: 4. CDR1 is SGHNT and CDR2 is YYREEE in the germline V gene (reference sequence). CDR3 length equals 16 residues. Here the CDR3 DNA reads TGTGCCAGCAGCTTGGAGGGACAGGGGGCTCTCTACGAGCAGTACTTC. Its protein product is CASSLEGQGALYEQYF.

This CDR3 is CASSFPSPGNQPQHF. The CDR3 nucleotides read TGTGCCAGCAGTTTCCCTTCACCAGGCAATCAGCCCCAGCATTTT. The V call is TRBV6-2 or TRBV6-3, the J call TRBJ1-5; D ambiguous. The CDR3 extends over 15 amino acids. The germline gives CDR1 MNHEY, CDR2 SVGEGT. The V end was cut by 4 bases, the J end by 2 bases, with 12 bases between.

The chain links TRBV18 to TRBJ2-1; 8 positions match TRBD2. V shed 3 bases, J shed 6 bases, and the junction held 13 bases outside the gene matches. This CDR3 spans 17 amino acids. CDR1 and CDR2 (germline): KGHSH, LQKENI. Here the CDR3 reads CASSPTQGSGSLNEQFF. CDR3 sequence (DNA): TGTGCCAGCTCACCTACCCAGGGGAGCGGGAGTCTCAATGAGCAGTTCTTC.